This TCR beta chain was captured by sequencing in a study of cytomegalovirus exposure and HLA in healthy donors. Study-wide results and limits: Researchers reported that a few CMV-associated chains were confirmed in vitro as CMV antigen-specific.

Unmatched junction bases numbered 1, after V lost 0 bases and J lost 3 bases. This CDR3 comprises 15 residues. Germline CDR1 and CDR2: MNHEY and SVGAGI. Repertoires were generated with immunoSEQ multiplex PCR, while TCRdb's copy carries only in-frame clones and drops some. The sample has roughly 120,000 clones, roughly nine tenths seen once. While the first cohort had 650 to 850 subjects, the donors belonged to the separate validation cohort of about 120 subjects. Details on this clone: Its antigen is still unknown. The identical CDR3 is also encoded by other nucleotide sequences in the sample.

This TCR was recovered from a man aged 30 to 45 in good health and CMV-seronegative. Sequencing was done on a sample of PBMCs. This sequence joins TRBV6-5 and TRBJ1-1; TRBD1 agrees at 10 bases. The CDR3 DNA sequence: TGTGCCAGCAGTTACTCTGGGACAGGGGACACTGAAGCTTTCTTT. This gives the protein CASSYSGTGDTEAFF.